This TCR beta chain emerged from a study of blood T cell repertoires in COVID-19. As for the study in general: Researchers got acute and convalescent COVID-19 samples from the United States, Italy and Spain.

Trimming removed 6 bases from V and 1 base from J, with 6 bases in between. The CDR3 extends over 12 amino acids. Participants were placed into cohorts based on the clinical history they reported. Either two negative PCRs, clearance, or symptom resolution qualified Cohort 3 donors as recovered. As originally analysed: Quantification of nucleated cells was approximated via reference gene primer amplification. Clones were sequenced by immunoSEQ multiplex PCR, and TCRdb holds only the in-frame ones, with some missing. V, J and clone size reflect that table, while D and trimming were determined from the DNA. The table lists 150,000 to 200,000 clones, approximately 85% of them singletons, with more than 5.5% in the top ten.

Material for sequencing was PBMCs or T cells enriched from blood (not recorded which). The receptor was derived from a man aged 40-49 years who had recovered from COVID-19. This chain uses TRBV12-3 or TRBV12-4 with TRBJ1-1; D gene uncertain. The CDR3: CASRGRNTEAFF. The CDR3 DNA is TGTGCCAGCAGAGGGAGGAACACTGAAGCTTTCTTT.